This T cell receptor (beta chain) was observed in a study of CD8 T cells in Susac syndrome. An amount of RNA that ranged from about 0.45 to 1 ug was reverse transcribed with random hexamers. An immunoSEQ multiplex PCR amplified TCR beta CDR3 over 54 Vbeta and 13 Jbeta. MiXCR, run by TCRdb on the immunoSEQ multiplex PCR reads, gives a single entry per CDR3 protein. The table includes about 140,000 distinct CDR3 sequences, around 96% detected once. The CDR3 is made up of 12 amino acids. V was pared by 5 bases and J by 7 bases, with 7 bases of the junction left unmatched. Germline V gives CDR1 SQVTM, CDR2 ANQGSEA. The study sequenced TCR beta in blood CD8+ and CD4+ T cells. The patients serving as multiple sclerosis controls were treatment-naive. They had stable or active relapsing-remitting disease and fulfilled revised McDonald criteria.

The origin of this receptor is a human donor with multiple sclerosis. Sequencing was performed on CD4+ T cells from PBMCs. The V call is TRBV29-1, the J call TRBJ2-7; TRBD2 matches at 8 bases. The CDR3 loop reads CSVRTSKWEQYF. The CDR3 nucleotides read TGCAGCGTTCGGACTAGCAAGTGGGAGCAGTACTTC.